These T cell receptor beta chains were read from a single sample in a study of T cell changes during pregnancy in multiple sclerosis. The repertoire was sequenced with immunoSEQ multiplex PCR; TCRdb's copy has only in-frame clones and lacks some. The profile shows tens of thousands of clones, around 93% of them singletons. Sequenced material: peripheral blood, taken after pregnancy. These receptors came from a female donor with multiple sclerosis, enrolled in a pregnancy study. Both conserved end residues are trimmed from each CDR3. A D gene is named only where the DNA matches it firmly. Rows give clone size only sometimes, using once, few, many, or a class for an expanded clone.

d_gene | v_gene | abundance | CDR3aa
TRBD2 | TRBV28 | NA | ASSLRAGRYEQY
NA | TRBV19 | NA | ASTPSGVMYNEQF
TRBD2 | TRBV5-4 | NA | ASSLGTSGRTTDTQY
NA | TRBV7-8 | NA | ASSSPGPYEETQY
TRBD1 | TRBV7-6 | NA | ASSFSGGLLGEQY
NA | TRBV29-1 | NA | SATTAYEQY
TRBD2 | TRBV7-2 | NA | ASSLGLAETYEQY
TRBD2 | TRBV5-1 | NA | ASSRGGTSANSYEQY
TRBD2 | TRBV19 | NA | ASSGLRSGSYNEQF
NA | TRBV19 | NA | ASSRPGQAEAF
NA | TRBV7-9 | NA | ASSPSGTGASTDTQY
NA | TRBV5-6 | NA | ASSLAANYRVIYGYT
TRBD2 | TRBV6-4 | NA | ASSPAGGTDTQY
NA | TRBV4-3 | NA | ASSQGLSSYNEQF
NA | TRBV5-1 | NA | ASSWGDSGQETQY
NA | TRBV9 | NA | ASSVAVARYNEQF
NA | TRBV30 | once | AWAGQTYEQY
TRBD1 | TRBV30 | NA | AWSPPTSTGYTEAF
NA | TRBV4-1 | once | ASSQDPQEDEQY
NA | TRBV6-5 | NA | ASKGDTEAF
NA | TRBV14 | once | ASSQVPGYYEQY
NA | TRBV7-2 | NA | ASSLEAAYNEQF
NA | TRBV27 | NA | ASSLSGSYEQY
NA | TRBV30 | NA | AWRVDSTGGYT
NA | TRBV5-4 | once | ASSLRGQGGTQY
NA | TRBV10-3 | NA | AISGGTQSSYNEQF